These 8 T cell receptor beta chains were all obtained from the same sample, sequenced in a study of blood T cell repertoires in COVID-19. Repertoires were generated with immunoSEQ multiplex PCR, while TCRdb's copy carries only in-frame clones and drops some. The sample carries some 170,000 clones, 75% to 85% recorded once. Material: peripheral blood. The receptors were sampled from a human donor in a cohort sampled during active COVID-19.

This clone was counted a few times. V gene TRBV19 combines with J gene TRBJ2-1, with 8 bases identical to TRBD1. Germline CDR1 and CDR2: LNHDA and SQIVND (reference sequence). The junction had 16 bases not matched to a gene; V was cut back by 10 bases and J by 8 bases. There are 15 residues in the CDR3. CDR3 nucleotide sequence: TGTGCCACCTCACTTGGGACAGGTTTTATGGATGAGCAGTTCTTC. Protein sequence: CATSLGTGFMDEQFF. Full variable domain (rest looked up from reference TRBV19 and TRBJ2-1): DGGITQSPKYLFRKEGQNVTLSCEQNLNHDAMYWYRQDPGQGLRLIYYSQIVNDFQKGDIAEGYSVSREKKESFPLTVTSAQKNPTAFYLCATSLGTGFMDEQFFGPGTRLTVL.

The chain employs TRBV7-6 and TRBJ2-3; D remains unclear. V was shortened by 1 base and J by 0 bases, with 11 bases between the two germline ends. CDR3 size: 16 residues. Germline V gene sequence: CDR1 SGHVS, CDR2 FNYEAQ. For the CDR3, the DNA is TGTGCCAGCAGCTTAGGGGCCCTTGCCAGCACAGATACGCAGTATTTT. Translating gives CASSLGALASTDTQYF.

This chain connects TRBV9 to TRBJ2-1; TRBD2 matches at 8 bases. The CDR3 totals 17 residues. The germline gives CDR1 SGDLS, CDR2 YYNGEE. The ends lost 1 base at V and 8 bases at J; junction bases unmatched: 14. The CDR3 spells CASSVSSGSTRIHEQFF. The CDR3, as DNA: TGTGCCAGCAGCGTATCCAGCGGGAGTACTAGGATCCATGAGCAGTTCTTC.

The chain has TRBV27 and TRBJ2-3; D perhaps matches TRBD2 (5 bases). This CDR3 contains 14 residues. The ends were cut back, 6 bases at V and 5 bases at J, with 15 bases in the middle. Germline V gene data show CDR1 as MNHEY and CDR2 as SMNVEV (reference sequence). The CDR3: CASRRAAPIDTQYF. DNA of the CDR3: TGTGCCAGCAGAAGAGCGGCTCCTATAGATACGCAGTATTTT.

This chain joins TRBV10-3 and TRBJ2-1, with 8 bases fitting TRBD1. Losses at the gene ends were 2 bases for V and 3 bases for J; bases not matched to a gene: 3. CDR3 size: 15 residues. Germline CDR1 reads ENHRY; CDR2 reads SYGVKD. CDR3 protein: CAISETGGNYNEQFF. In nucleotides, the CDR3 is TGTGCCATCAGTGAGACAGGGGGTAACTACAATGAGCAGTTCTTC.

V gene TRBV29-1 combines with J gene TRBJ1-1, with 8 bases that match TRBD1. The CDR3 contains 13 residues. The germline CDR1 and CDR2 sequences are SQVTM and ANQGSEA. Trimming cost V 6 bases and J 0 bases; bases outside gene matches: 3. The CDR3 region has the DNA TGCAGCGTCCAGACAGGGGTGAACACTGAAGCTTTCTTT. Encoded protein: CSVQTGVNTEAFF.

The chain is built from TRBV5-4 and TRBJ2-2; tentative D call: TRBD1 (6 bases). Between the trimmed V and J ends, which lost 3 bases and 7 bases, there was a span of 7 bases. The CDR3 length is 12 residues. Germline V CDR1 and CDR2: SGHNT, YYREEE (reference sequence). The CDR3 sequence: CASSSGVGELFF. The CDR3, as DNA: TGTGCCAGCAGCTCAGGGGTCGGGGAGCTGTTTTTT.

The V call is TRBV24-1, the J call TRBJ2-5; a weak D match, TRBD2 (5 bases). V shed 1 base and J shed 5 bases, with 13 bases lying between them. Germline-derived CDR1 and CDR2 are KGHDR and SFDVKD. The CDR3 spans 15 residues. The CDR3 sequence is CATSDFRLSGETQYF. CDR3 sequence (DNA): TGTGCCACCAGTGATTTTCGCCTAAGCGGCGAGACCCAGTACTTC.